This T cell receptor (beta chain) was identified in a study of blood T cell repertoires in COVID-19. At the level of the study: From the United States, Italy and Spain came samples of acute and convalescent COVID-19.

Original data processing: From reference gene primer amplification, estimates of nucleated cell counts were derived. The table came from immunoSEQ multiplex PCR; TCRdb's copy has only in-frame clones and leaves some out. That table gives V, J and clone size, and the DNA gave D and trimming. The top ten clones hold around 1% of a sample with fewer than 500,000 clones, about four fifths of them seen once. The CDR3 is made up of 14 amino acids. V was pared by 4 bases and J by 8 bases, with 7 bases of the junction left unmatched. The germline CDR1 and CDR2 sequences are MGHRA and YSYEKL. The sequenced sample consisted of peripheral blood. This receptor was taken from a human donor with acute or convalescent COVID-19. The donor label of this sample is uncertain. The J gene is TRBJ1-4, the V gene TRBV4-1, with 7 bases aligning to TRBD1. CDR3 residues: CASSRDSGREKLFF. In nucleotides, the CDR3 is TGCGCCAGCAGCCGGGACAGTGGTCGGGAAAAACTGTTTTTT.